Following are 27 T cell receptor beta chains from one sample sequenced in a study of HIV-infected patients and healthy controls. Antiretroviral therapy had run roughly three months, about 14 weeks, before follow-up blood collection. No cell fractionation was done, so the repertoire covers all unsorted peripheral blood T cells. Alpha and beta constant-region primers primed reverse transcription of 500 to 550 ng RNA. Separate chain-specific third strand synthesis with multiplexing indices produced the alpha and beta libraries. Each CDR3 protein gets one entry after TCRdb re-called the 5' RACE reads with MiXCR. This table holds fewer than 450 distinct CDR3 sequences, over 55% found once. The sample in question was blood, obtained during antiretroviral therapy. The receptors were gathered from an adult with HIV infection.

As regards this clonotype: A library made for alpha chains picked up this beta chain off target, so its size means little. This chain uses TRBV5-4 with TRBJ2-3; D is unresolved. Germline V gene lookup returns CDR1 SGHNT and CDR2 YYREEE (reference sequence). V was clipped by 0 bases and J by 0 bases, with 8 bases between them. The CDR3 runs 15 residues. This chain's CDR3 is CASSLAHTSTDTQYF. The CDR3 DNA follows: TGTGCCAGCAGCTTGGCACATACTAGCACAGATACGCAGTATTTT.

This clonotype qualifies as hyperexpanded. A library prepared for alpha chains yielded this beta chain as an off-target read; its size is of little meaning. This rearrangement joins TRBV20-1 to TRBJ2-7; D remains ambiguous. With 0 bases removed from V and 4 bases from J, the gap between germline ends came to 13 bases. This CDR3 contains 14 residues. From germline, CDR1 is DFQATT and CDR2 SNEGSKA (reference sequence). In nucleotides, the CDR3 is TGCAGTGCTAGAGATAGTGGGTTGTCGTACGAGCAGTACTTC. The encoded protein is CSARDSGLSYEQYF.

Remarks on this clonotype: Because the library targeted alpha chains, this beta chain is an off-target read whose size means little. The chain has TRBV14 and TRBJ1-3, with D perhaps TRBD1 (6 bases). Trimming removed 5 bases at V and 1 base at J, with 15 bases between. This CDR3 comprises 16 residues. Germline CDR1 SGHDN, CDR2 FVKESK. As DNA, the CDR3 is TGTGCCAGCAGCACAGGGACGGCTTATTCTGGAAACACCATATATTTT. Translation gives CASSTGTAYSGNTIYF.

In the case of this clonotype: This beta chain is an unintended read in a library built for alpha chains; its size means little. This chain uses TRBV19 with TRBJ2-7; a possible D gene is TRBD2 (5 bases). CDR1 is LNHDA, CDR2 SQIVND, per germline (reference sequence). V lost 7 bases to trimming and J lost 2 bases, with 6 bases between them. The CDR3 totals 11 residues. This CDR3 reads CASTGAYEQYF. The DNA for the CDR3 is TGTGCCAGTACCGGGGCCTACGAGCAGTACTTC. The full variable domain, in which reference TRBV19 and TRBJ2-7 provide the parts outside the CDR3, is DGGITQSPKYLFRKEGQNVTLSCEQNLNHDAMYWYRQDPGQGLRLIYYSQIVNDFQKGDIAEGYSVSREKKESFPLTVTSAQKNPTAFYLCASTGAYEQYFGPGTRLTVT.

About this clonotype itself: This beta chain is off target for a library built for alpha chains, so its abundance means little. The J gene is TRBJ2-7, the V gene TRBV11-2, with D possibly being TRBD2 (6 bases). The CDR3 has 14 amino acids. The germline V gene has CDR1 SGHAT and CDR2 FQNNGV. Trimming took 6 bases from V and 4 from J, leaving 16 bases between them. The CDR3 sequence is CASRRTGEGYEQYF. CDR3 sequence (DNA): TGTGCCAGCAGACGGACGGGGGAAGGGTACGAGCAGTACTTC.

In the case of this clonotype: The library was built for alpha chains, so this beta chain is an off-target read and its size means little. CDR3 nucleotides: TGCAGTGCTGTGGACCGACAGGGGAACACTGAAGCTTTCTTT. Residues: CSAVDRQGNTEAFF. J is TRBJ1-1 and V is TRBV20-1; TRBD1 matches 7 bases. The V gene end was trimmed by 5 bases and the J gene end by 1 base; junction bases not matched to a gene: 7. The CDR3 covers 14 residues. Germline lookup yields CDR1 DFQATT and CDR2 SNEGSKA (reference sequence).

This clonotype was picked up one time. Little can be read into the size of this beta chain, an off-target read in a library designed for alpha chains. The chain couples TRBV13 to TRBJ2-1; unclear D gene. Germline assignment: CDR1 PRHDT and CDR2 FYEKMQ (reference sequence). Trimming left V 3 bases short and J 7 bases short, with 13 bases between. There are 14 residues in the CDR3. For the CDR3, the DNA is TGTGCCAGCAGCTTGCCGGGCAGGTCGAATGAGCAGTTCTTC. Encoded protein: CASSLPGRSNEQFF.

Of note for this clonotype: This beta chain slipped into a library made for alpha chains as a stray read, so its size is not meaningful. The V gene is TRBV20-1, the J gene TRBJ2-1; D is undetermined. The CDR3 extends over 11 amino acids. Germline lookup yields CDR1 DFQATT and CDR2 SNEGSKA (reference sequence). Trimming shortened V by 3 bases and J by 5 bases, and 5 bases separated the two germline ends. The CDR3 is CSASPHNEQFF. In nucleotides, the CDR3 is TGCAGTGCTAGTCCCCACAATGAGCAGTTCTTC.

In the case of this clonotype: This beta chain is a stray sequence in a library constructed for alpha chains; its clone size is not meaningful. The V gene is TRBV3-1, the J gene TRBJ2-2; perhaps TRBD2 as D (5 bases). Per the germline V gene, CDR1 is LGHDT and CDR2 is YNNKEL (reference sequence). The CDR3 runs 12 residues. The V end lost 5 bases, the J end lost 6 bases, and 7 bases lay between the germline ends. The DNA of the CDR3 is TGTGCCAGCAGCGTGAGGGCCGGGGAGCTGTTTTTT. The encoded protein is CASSVRAGELFF. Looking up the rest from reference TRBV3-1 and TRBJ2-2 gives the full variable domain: DTAVSQTPKYLVTQMGNDKSIKCEQNLGHDTMYWYKQDSKKFLKIMFSYNNKELIINETVPNRFSPKSPDKAHLNLHINSLELGDSAVYFCASSVRAGELFFGEGSRLTVL.

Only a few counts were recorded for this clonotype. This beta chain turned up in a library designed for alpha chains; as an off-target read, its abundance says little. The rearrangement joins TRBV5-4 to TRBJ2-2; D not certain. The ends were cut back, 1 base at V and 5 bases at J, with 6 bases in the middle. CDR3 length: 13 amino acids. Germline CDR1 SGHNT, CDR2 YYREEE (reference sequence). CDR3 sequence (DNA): TGTGCCAGCAGCTTGAGGGTTACCGGGGAGCTGTTTTTT. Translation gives CASSLRVTGELFF.

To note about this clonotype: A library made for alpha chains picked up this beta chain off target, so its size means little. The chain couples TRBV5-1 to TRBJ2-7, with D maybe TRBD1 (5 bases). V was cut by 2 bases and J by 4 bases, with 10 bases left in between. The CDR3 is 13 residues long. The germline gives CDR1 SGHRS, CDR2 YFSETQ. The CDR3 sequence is CASSLRQKYEQYF. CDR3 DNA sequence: TGCGCCAGCAGCTTAAGACAGAAGTACGAGCAGTACTTC.

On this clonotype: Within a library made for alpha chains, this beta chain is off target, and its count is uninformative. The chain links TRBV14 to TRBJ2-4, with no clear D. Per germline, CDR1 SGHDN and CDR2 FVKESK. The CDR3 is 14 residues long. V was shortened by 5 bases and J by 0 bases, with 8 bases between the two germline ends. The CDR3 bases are TGTGCCAGCAGCGATCGGATAGCCAAAAACATTCAGTACTTC. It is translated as CASSDRIAKNIQYF.

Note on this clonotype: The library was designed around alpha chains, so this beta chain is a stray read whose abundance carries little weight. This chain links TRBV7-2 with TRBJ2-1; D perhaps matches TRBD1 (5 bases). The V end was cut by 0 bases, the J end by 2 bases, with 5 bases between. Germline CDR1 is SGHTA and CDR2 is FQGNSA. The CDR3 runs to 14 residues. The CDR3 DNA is TGTGCCAGCAGCTTAGCGGGGCCCTACAATGAGCAGTTCTTC. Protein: CASSLAGPYNEQFF.

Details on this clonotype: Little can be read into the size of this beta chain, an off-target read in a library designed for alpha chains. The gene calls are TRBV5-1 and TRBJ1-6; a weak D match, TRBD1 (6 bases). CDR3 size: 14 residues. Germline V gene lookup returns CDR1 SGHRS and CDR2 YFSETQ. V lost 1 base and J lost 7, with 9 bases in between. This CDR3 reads CASSLTGPNSPLHF. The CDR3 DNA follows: TGCGCCAGCAGCTTGACAGGGCCAAATTCACCCCTCCACTTT.

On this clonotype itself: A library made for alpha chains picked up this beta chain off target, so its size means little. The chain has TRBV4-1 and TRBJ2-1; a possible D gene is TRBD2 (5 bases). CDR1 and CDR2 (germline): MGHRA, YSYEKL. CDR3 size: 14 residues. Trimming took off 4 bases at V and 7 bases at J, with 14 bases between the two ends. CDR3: CASSRAGDTNEQFF. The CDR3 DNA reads TGCGCCAGCAGCCGCGCCGGGGATACGAATGAGCAGTTCTTC.

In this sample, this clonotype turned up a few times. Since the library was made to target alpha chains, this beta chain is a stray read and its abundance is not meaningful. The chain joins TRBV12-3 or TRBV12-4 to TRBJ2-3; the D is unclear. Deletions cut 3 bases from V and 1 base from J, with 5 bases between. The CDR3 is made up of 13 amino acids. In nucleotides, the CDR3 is TGTGCCAGCAGTTTGGCCGGCACAGATACGCAGTATTTT. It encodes CASSLAGTDTQYF.

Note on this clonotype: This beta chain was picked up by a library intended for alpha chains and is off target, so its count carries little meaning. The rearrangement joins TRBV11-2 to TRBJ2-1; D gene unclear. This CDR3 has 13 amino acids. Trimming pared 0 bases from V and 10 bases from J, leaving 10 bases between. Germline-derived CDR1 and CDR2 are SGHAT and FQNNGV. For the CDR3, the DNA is TGTGCCAGCAGCTTAGAACTCAGTCGAGAGCAGTTCTTC. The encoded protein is CASSLELSREQFF.

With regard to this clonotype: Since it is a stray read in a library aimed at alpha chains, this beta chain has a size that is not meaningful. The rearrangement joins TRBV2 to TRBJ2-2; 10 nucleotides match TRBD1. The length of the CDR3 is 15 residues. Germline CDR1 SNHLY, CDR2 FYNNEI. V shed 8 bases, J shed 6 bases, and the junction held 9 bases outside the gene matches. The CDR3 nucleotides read TGTGCCAGCCTCGACCGGGACAGGGGACCCGGGGAGCTGTTTTTT. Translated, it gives CASLDRDRGPGELFF.

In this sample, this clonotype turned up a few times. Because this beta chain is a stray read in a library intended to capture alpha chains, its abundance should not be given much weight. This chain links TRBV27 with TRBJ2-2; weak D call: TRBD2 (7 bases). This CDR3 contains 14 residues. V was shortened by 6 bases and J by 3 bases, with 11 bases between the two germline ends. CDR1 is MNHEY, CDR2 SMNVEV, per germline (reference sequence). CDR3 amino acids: CASRREGDTGELFF. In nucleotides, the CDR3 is TGTGCCAGCAGAAGGGAGGGGGACACCGGGGAGCTGTTTTTT.

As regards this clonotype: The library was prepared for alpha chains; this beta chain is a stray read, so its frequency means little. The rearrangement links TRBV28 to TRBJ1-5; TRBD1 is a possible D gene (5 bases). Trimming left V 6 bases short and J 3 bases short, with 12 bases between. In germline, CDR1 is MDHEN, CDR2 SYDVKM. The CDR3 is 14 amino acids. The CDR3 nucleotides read TGTGCCAGCAGCCCAGACGGGGCCAATCAGCCCCAGCATTTT. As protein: CASSPDGANQPQHF.

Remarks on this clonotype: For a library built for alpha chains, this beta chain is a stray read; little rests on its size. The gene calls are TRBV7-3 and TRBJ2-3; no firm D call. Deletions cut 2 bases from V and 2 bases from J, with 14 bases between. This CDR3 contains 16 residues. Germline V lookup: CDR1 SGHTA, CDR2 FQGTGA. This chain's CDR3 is CASSLGVEGHTDTQYF. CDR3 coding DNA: TGTGCCAGCAGCTTAGGGGTAGAAGGGCACACAGATACGCAGTATTTT.

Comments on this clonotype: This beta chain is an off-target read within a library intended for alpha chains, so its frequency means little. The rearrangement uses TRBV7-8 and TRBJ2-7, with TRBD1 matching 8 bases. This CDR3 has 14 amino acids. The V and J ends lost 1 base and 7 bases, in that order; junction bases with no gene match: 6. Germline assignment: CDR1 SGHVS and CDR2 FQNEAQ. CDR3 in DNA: TGTGCCAGCAGCTTAGAAGGGACAGGCCGAGAGCAGTACTTC. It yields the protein CASSLEGTGREQYF.

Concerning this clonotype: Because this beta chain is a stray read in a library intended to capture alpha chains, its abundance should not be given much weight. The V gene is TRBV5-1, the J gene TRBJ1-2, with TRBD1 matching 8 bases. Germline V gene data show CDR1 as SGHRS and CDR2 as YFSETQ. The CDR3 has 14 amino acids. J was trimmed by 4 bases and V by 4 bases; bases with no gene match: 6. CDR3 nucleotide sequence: TGCGCCAGCAGCCCGGCCGGACAGGGCTATGGCTACACCTTC. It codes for CASSPAGQGYGYTF.

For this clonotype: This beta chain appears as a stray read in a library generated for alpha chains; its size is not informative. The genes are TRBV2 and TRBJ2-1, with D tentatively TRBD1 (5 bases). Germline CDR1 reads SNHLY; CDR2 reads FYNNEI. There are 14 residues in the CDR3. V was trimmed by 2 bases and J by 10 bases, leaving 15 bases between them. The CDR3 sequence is CASSEISQAREQFF. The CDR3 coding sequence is TGTGCCAGCAGTGAAATATCACAGGCCAGGGAGCAGTTCTTC.

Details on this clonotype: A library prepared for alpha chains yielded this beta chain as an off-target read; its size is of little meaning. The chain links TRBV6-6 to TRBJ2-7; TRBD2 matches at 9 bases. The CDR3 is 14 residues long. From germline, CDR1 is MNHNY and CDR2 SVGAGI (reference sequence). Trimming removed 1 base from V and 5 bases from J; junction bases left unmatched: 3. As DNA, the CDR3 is TGTGCCAGCAGTTACTTAGCTAGCGGGGACGAGCAGTACTTC. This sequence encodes CASSYLASGDEQYF.

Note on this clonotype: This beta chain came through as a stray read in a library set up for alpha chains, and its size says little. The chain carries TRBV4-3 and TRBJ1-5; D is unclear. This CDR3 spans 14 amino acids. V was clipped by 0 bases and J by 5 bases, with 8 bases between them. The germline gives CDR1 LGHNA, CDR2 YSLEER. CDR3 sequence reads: CASSQDRGYQPQHF. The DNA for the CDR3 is TGCGCCAGCAGCCAAGATCGCGGATATCAGCCCCAGCATTTT.

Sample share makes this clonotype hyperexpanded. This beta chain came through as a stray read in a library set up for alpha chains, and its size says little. CDR3 sequence: CASTRTGADYGYTF. DNA for the CDR3: TGTGCCAGCACCAGGACAGGGGCGGACTATGGCTACACCTTC. The chain combines TRBV6-5 with TRBJ1-2; 9 nucleotides line up with TRBD1. V was pared by 7 bases and J by 3 bases, with 6 bases of the junction left unmatched. This CDR3 spans 14 amino acids. Germline values: CDR1 MNHEY, CDR2 SVGAGI.